Following are 13 T cell receptor beta chains from one sample sequenced in a study of identical twins. TCRdb recomputed calls from the 5' RACE reads with MiXCR, one row per CDR3 protein. The sample yields about 520,000 distinct CDR3 sequences, around 20% seen once. The same sample was also studied in work on T cells expressing NK-cell markers.

Sequenced: CD4+ T cells sorted from blood. The origin of the receptors is a woman younger than 30 in good health.

This clonotype was picked up a small number of times. This chain's CDR3 is CASSSDGYTF. The CDR3 coding sequence is TGTGCCAGCAGCTCGGATGGCTACACCTTC. This chain connects TRBV7-9 to TRBJ1-2; no clear D. The CDR3 extends over 10 amino acids. V was clipped by 4 bases and J by 6 bases, with 3 bases between them. From germline, CDR1 is SEHNR and CDR2 FQNEAQ (reference sequence).

V usage is TRBV11-2 and J usage is TRBJ2-3; 12 bases are shared with TRBD2. The CDR3 loop spans 17 amino acids. V lost 5 bases to trimming and J lost 7 bases; unmatched junction nucleotides: 13. CDR1 and CDR2 (germline): SGHAT, FQNNGV. This CDR3 is CASSQDGVLAGGNTQYF. In DNA form, the CDR3 reads TGTGCCAGCAGCCAAGACGGCGTCCTAGCGGGAGGGAATACGCAGTATTTT. Drawing the rest from reference TRBV11-2 and TRBJ2-3, the complete variable domain is EAGVAQSPRYKIIEKRQSVAFWCNPISGHATLYWYQQILGQGPKLLIQFQNNGVVDDSQLPKDRFSAERLKGVDSTLKIQPAKLEDSAVYLCASSQDGVLAGGNTQYFGPGTRLTVL.

This clonotype turned up a few times. The V call is TRBV20-1, the J call TRBJ2-1; tentative D call: TRBD1 (6 bases). V was clipped by 7 bases and J by 0 bases, with 13 bases between them. Germline values: CDR1 DFQATT, CDR2 SNEGSKA (reference sequence). CDR3 length: 14 amino acids. The CDR3 protein is CSVAGTNSYNEQFF. The CDR3 nucleotides are TGCAGTGTCGCCGGGACAAACTCCTACAATGAGCAGTTCTTC.

This clonotype was detected only a few times. The rearrangement joins TRBV3-1 to TRBJ2-3; tentative D call: TRBD2 (6 bases). CDR1 and CDR2 from the germline V gene are LGHDT and YNNKEL (reference sequence). This CDR3 comprises 17 residues. V dropped 0 bases and J dropped 3 bases, with 16 bases sitting between them. The CDR3 region is CASSQDGRLVGTDTQYF. CDR3 bases: TGTGCCAGCAGCCAAGATGGGAGACTAGTCGGGACAGATACGCAGTATTTT.

This clonotype was counted a single time. V usage is TRBV6-1 and J usage is TRBJ2-1; a weak D match, TRBD2 (7 bases). Trimming removed 6 bases from V and 6 bases from J, with 15 bases in between. Looked up from germline, CDR1 is MNHNS and CDR2 is SASEGT. The CDR3 contains 14 residues. The CDR3 sequence is CASRPRGASNEQFF. DNA for the CDR3: TGTGCCAGCAGGCCTCGGGGGGCGAGCAATGAGCAGTTCTTC.

This clonotype was observed many times. The V call is TRBV20-1, the J call TRBJ1-1; D remains unclear. This CDR3 contains 12 residues. V gave up 6 bases and J gave up 1 base, with 9 bases separating them. The V gene's germline CDR1 is DFQATT and CDR2 SNEGSKA (reference sequence). The CDR3 is CSAIRGNTEAFF. The CDR3 DNA is TGCAGTGCCATTCGGGGGAACACTGAAGCTTTCTTT.

This clonotype was counted a few times. The chain employs TRBV11-2 and TRBJ2-5; TRBD1 might be the D (5 bases). Between the trimmed V and J ends, which lost 5 bases and 5 bases, there was a span of 21 bases. The V gene's germline CDR1 is SGHAT and CDR2 FQNNGV. The CDR3 runs 16 residues. CDR3: CASSRVGQGKGETQYF. Written as DNA, the CDR3 is TGTGCCAGCAGCCGGGTCGGCCAGGGAAAAGGGGAGACCCAGTACTTC.

The rearrangement uses TRBV18 and TRBJ1-1; 7 bases are a match to TRBD1. The CDR3 consists of 15 residues. The trim removed 5 bases at V and 2 bases at J, leaving 8 bases unmatched. Germline V lookup: CDR1 KGHSH, CDR2 LQKENI. CDR3 amino acids: CASSTAGQLNTEAFF. CDR3 DNA: TGTGCCAGCTCAACTGCGGGACAGCTAAACACTGAAGCTTTCTTT.

This clonotype appeared a few times. The chain recombines TRBV27 with TRBJ2-2; tentatively, D is TRBD1 (6 bases). The CDR3 totals 14 residues. Germline-derived CDR1 and CDR2 are MNHEY and SMNVEV (reference sequence). Trimming shortened V by 8 bases and J by 1 base, and 11 bases separated the two germline ends. The DNA of the CDR3 is TGTGCCAGCCCGGGACACATGAACACCGGGGAGCTGTTTTTT. The encoded protein is CASPGHMNTGELFF.

This chain connects TRBV28 to TRBJ2-1; TRBD2 aligns across 10 bases. The CDR3 covers 17 residues. Germline V gene lookup returns CDR1 MDHEN and CDR2 SYDVKM. V gave up 4 bases and J gave up 9 bases; unmatched junction bases: 15. The CDR3 is CASSSSGSFPRGSEQFF. The CDR3 DNA is TGTGCCAGCAGTTCTAGCGGGAGTTTCCCGAGAGGAAGTGAGCAGTTCTTC. Looking up the rest from reference TRBV28 and TRBJ2-1 gives the full variable domain: DVKVTQSSRYLVKRTGEKVFLECVQDMDHENMFWYRQDPGLGLRLIYFSYDVKMKEKGDIPEGYSVSREKKERFSLILESASTNQTSMYLCASSSSGSFPRGSEQFFGPGTRLTVL.

The table lists this clonotype with a few counts. This sequence joins TRBV29-1 and TRBJ1-4; 9 bases line up with TRBD1. Trimming removed 7 bases from V and 7 bases from J; junction bases left unmatched: 7. The CDR3 has 13 residues. Germline CDR1 is SQVTM and CDR2 is ANQGSEA. The CDR3 nucleotides are TGCAGCGCCCGGACAGGGGATACTGAAAAACTGTTTTTT. It translates to CSARTGDTEKLFF.

The chain employs TRBV29-1 and TRBJ2-2, with D uncertain. This CDR3 comprises 11 residues. Germline assignment: CDR1 SQVTM and CDR2 ANQGSEA. The CDR3: CRKTNTGELFF. DNA of the CDR3: TGCAGAAAAACGAACACCGGGGAGCTGTTTTTT.

The V and J genes are TRBV5-1 and TRBJ2-3; a possible D gene is TRBD2 (6 bases). In germline, CDR1 is SGHRS, CDR2 YFSETQ. V was cut by 6 bases and J by 8 bases, with 10 bases left in between. The CDR3 sequence is 11 residues long. The CDR3 is CASTEGGTQYF. CDR3 DNA sequence: TGCGCCAGCACGGAGGGTGGTACGCAGTATTTT. Full variable domain (missing parts from reference TRBV5-1 and TRBJ2-3): KAGVTQTPRYLIKTRGQQVTLSCSPISGHRSVSWYQQTPGQGLQFLFEYFSETQRNKGNFPGRFSGRQFSNSRSEMNVSTLELGDSALYLCASTEGGTQYFGPGTRLTVL.